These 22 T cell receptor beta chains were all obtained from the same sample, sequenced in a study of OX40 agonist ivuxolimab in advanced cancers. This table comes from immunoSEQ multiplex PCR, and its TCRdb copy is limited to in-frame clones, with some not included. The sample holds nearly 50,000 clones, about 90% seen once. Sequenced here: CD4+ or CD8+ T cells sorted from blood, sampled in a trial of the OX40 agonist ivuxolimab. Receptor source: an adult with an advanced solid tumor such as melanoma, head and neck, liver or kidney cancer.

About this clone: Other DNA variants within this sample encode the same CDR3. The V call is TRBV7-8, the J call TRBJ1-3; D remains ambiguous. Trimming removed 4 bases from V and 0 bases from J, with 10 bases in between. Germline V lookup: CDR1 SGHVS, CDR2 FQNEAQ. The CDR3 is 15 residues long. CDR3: CASSSGLNSGNTIYF. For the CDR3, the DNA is TGTGCCAGCAGCTCAGGACTGAACTCTGGAAACACCATATATTTT.

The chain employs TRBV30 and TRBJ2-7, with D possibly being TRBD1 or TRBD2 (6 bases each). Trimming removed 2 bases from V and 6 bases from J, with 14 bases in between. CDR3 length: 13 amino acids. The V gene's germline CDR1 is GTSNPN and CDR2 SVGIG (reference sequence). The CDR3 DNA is TGTGCCTGGAGTTTCGGAGGGGGGTTCGAGCAGTACTTC. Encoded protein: CAWSFGGGFEQYF.

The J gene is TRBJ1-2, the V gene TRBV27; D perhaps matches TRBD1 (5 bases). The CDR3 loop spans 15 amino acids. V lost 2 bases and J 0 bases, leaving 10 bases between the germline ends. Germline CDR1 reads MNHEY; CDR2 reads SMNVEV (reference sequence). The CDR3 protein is CASSLSWGPNYGYTF. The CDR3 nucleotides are TGTGCCAGCAGTTTAAGCTGGGGCCCTAACTATGGCTACACCTTC.

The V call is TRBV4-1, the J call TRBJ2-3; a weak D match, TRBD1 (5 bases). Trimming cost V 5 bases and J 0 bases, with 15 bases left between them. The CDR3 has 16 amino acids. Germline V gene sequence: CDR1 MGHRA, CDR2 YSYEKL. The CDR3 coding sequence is TGCGCCAGCAGCAAACAGGCCTCCCCCAGCACAGATACGCAGTATTTT. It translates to CASSKQASPSTDTQYF.

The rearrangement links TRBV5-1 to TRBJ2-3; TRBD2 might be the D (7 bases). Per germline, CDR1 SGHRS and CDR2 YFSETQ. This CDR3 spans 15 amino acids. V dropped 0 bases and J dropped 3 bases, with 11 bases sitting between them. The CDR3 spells CASSLEGGATDTQYF. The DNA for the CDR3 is TGCGCCAGCAGCTTGGAAGGGGGGGCGACAGATACGCAGTATTTT.

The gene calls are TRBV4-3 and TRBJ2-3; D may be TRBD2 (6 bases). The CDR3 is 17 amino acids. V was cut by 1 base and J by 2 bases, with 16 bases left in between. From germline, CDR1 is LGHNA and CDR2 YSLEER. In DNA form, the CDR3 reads TGCGCCAGCAGCCAAGGGGTGGCGGGGAGATCCACAGATACGCAGTATTTT. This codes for CASSQGVAGRSTDTQYF.

The CDR3 sequence is CASSQFRTYEQYF. CDR3 sequence (DNA): TGTGCCAGCAGTCAGTTTAGAACCTACGAGCAGTACTTC. This chain joins TRBV6-6 and TRBJ2-7; D not resolved. The CDR3 totals 13 residues. The ends were cut back, 5 bases at V and 2 bases at J, with 10 bases in the middle. Germline assignment: CDR1 MNHNY and CDR2 SVGAGI (reference sequence).

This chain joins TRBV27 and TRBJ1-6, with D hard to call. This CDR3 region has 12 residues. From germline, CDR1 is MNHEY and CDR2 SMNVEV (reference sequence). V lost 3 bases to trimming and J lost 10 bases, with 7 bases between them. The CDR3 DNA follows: TGTGCCAGCAGTTTTAACGACTCACCCCTCCACTTT. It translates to CASSFNDSPLHF.

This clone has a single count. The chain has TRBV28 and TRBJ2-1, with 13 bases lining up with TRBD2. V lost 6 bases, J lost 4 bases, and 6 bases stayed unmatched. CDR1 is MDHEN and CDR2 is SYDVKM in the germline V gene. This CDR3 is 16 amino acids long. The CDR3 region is CASRLGLAGEYNEQFF. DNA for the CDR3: TGTGCCAGCAGGCTCGGACTAGCGGGGGAGTACAATGAGCAGTTCTTC.

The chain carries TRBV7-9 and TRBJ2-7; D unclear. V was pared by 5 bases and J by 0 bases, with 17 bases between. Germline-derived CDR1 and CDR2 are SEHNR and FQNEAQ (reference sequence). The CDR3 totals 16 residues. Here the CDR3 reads CASSPVEVSSSYEQYF. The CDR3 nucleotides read TGTGCCAGCAGCCCCGTCGAAGTGTCGAGCTCCTACGAGCAGTACTTC.

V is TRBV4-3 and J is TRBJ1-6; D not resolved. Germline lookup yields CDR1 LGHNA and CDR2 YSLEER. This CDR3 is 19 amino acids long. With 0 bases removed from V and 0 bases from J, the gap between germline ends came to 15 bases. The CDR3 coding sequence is TGCGCCAGCAGCCAAGAGGCCCGCGACGTTAGCTCCTATAATTCACCCCTCCACTTT. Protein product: CASSQEARDVSSYNSPLHF.

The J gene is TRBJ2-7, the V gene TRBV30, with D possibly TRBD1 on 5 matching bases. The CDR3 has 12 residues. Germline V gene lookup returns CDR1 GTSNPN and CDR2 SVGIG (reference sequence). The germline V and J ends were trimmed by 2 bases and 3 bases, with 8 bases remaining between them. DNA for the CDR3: TGTGCCTGGAGTACTGACAGCTACGAGCAGTACTTC. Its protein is CAWSTDSYEQYF. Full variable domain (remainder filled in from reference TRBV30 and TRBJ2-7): SQTIHQWPATLVQPVGSPLSLECTVEGTSNPNLYWYRQAAGRGLQLLFYSVGIGQISSEVPQNLSASRPQDRQFILSSKKLLLSDSGFYLCAWSTDSYEQYFGPGTRLTVT.

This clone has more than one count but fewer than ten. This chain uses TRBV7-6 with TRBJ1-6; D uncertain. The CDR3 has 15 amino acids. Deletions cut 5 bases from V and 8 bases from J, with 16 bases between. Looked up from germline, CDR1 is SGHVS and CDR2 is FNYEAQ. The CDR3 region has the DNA TGTGCCAGCAGCCCCGAGGCCAATTACTATTCACCCCTCCACTTT. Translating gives CASSPEANYYSPLHF.

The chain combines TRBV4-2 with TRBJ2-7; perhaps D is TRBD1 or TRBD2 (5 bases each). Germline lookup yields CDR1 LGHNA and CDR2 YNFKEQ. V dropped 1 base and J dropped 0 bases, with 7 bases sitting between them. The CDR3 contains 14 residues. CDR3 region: CASSQGDGSYEQYF. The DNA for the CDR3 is TGTGCCAGCAGCCAAGGGGACGGCTCCTACGAGCAGTACTTC.

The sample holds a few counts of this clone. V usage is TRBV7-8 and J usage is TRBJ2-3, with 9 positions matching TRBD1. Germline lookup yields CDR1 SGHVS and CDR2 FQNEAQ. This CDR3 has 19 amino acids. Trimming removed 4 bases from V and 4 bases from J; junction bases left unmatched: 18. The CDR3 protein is CASSSQSGLGTGNADTQYF. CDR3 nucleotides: TGTGCCAGCAGCTCGCAAAGCGGCCTGGGGACAGGGAACGCAGATACGCAGTATTTT.

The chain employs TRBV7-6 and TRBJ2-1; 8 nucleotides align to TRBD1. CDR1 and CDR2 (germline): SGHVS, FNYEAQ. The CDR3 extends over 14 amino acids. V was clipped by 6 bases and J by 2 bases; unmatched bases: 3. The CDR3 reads CASSGTGAYNEQFF. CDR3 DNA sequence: TGTGCCAGCAGTGGGACAGGTGCCTACAATGAGCAGTTCTTC.

For the CDR3, the DNA is TGTGCCAGCAGCCCAGTAGGGTCCCACTCCTACGAGCAGTACTTC. Its translation is CASSPVGSHSYEQYF. The V and J genes are TRBV7-2 and TRBJ2-7; D call uncertain. Germline loops: CDR1 SGHTA, CDR2 FQGNSA. V was cut by 5 bases and J by 0 bases, with 14 bases left in between. This CDR3 is built from 15 residues.

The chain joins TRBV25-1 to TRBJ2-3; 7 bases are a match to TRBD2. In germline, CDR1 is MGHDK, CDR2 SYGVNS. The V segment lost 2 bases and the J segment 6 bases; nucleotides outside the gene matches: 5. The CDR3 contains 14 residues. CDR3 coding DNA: TGTGCCAGCAGTGAACCCTCACTAGCGGATACGCAGTATTTT. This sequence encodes CASSEPSLADTQYF.

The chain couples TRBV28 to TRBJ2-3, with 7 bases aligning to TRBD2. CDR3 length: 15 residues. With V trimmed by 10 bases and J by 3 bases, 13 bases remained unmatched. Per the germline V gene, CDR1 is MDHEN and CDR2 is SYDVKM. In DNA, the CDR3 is TGTGCCATGGGACTAAGGAGTGTGCCGACAGATACGCAGTATTTT. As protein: CAMGLRSVPTDTQYF.

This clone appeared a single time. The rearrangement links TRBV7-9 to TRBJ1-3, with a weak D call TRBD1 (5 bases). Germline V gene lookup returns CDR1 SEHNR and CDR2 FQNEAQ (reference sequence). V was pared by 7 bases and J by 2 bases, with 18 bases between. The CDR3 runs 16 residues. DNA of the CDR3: TGTGCCAGCAACGATAATGGGGGTGAGGCTGGAAACACCATATATTTT. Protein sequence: CASNDNGGEAGNTIYF.

CDR3 sequence: CASSFVLQGTEAFF. The CDR3 DNA follows: TGTGCCAGCAGTTTTGTGCTACAGGGGACTGAAGCTTTCTTT. V is TRBV28 and J is TRBJ1-1, with 7 bases matching TRBD1. Germline CDR1 is MDHEN and CDR2 is SYDVKM. This CDR3 is built from 14 residues. With V trimmed by 3 bases and J by 5 bases, 6 bases remained unmatched.

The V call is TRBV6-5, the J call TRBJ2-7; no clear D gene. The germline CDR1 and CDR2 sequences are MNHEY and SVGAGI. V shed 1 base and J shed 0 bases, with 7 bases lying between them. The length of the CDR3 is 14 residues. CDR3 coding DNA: TGTGCCAGCAGTTACTTGGATGACTCCTACGAGCAGTACTTC. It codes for CASSYLDDSYEQYF.